This passage covers 8 T cell receptor beta chains from one sample sequenced in a study of T cell responses to AZD1222 COVID-19 vaccine. Sequenced by immunoSEQ multiplex PCR; TCRdb stores in-frame clones only, minus some. The sample lists approximately 150,000 clones, 85% to 95% occurring once. The sequencing used peripheral blood, collected on day 0 of AZD1222 vaccination. Source of these receptors: an adult in good health.

V is TRBV25-1 and J is TRBJ2-7; D is unclear. V lost 1 base and J lost 6, with 7 bases in between. Germline CDR1 and CDR2: MGHDK and SYGVNS. This CDR3 contains 12 residues. CDR3 amino acids: CASSEFVGEQYF. Written as DNA, the CDR3 is TGTGCCAGCAGTGAATTCGTGGGCGAGCAGTACTTC.

The chain joins TRBV7-9 to TRBJ2-7; weak D call: TRBD2 (6 bases). V was trimmed by 5 bases and J by 2 bases, leaving 10 bases between them. The CDR3 has 13 amino acids. Germline V gene lookup returns CDR1 SEHNR and CDR2 FQNEAQ (reference sequence). As DNA, the CDR3 is TGTGCCAGCAGCACTAGCCGCGCCTACGAGCAGTACTTC. This translates into CASSTSRAYEQYF.

This clone was detected only once. The chain combines TRBV2 with TRBJ2-5; D may match TRBD1 or TRBD2 (7 bases each). The germline V gene encodes CDR1 SNHLY and CDR2 FYNNEI. The CDR3 extends over 15 amino acids. V lost 7 bases, J lost 5 bases, and 20 bases lay in between. The chain's CDR3 is CASILQGGVLETQYF. DNA of the CDR3: TGTGCCAGCATTCTCCAGGGGGGGGTTTTGGAGACCCAGTACTTC.

The chain couples TRBV27 to TRBJ2-6; 9 bases line up with TRBD2. The CDR3 has 17 amino acids. V was clipped by 4 bases and J by 2 bases; unmatched bases: 6. The germline V gene encodes CDR1 MNHEY and CDR2 SMNVEV (reference sequence). The CDR3 sequence: CASSSHSGRAGANVLTF. CDR3 nucleotide sequence: TGTGCCAGCAGTTCCCATAGCGGGAGAGCTGGGGCCAACGTCCTGACTTTC.

The chain employs TRBV6-6 and TRBJ1-2, with 10 bases fitting TRBD1. With V trimmed by 5 bases and J by 3 bases, 6 bases remained unmatched. The CDR3 loop spans 15 amino acids. Germline CDR1 is MNHNY and CDR2 is SVGAGI (reference sequence). The CDR3 DNA is TGTGCCAGCAGTCCTCCCGGGACAGGGGACTATGGCTACACCTTC. This translates into CASSPPGTGDYGYTF.

This sequence joins TRBV30 and TRBJ1-2, with 9 bases matching TRBD1. Per the germline V gene, CDR1 is GTSNPN and CDR2 is SVGIG (reference sequence). Unmatched junction bases numbered 5, after V lost 2 bases and J lost 10 bases. The CDR3 is 12 residues long. CDR3 sequence reads: CAWSRDRANYTF. As DNA, the CDR3 is TGTGCCTGGAGTCGGGACAGGGCAAACTACACCTTC.

This clone was picked up a small number of times. The CDR3 nucleotides read TGTGCCAGCAGTTACTCGAGCGGTGCGGACGAGCAGTACTTC. Its protein product is CASSYSSGADEQYF. The chain couples TRBV6-5 to TRBJ2-7, with D perhaps matching TRBD2 (5 bases). Germline V gene lookup returns CDR1 MNHEY and CDR2 SVGAGI. The CDR3 length is 14 residues. Deletions cut 0 bases from V and 5 bases from J, with 11 bases between.

The chain couples TRBV7-2 to TRBJ1-2, with D unresolved. V lost 6 bases, J lost 2 bases, and 13 bases lay in between. CDR1 is SGHTA, CDR2 FQGNSA, per germline. The CDR3 covers 14 residues. The CDR3 bases are TGTGCCAGCAGTCCCACGGCGGTAAACTATGGCTACACCTTC. Translation gives CASSPTAVNYGYTF.